This is a list of T cell receptor beta chains from one sample in a study of blood T cell repertoires in COVID-19. Here immunoSEQ multiplex PCR was the method, and the copy in TCRdb shows in-frame clones only, minus some. The table shows a few hundred thousand clones, with around 88% occurring only once. The specimen was PBMCs or T cells enriched from blood (not recorded which). The receptors originated from a woman between 40 and 55 years old with acute COVID-19. The CDR3 runs from the conserved cysteine through the conserved F or W. The order of the fields is CDR3 length, J gene, D gene, clone size, V gene, CDR3 DNA, CDR3 protein. D genes are given only for firm matches. Size is omitted from some rows. Given values are once, few, many or a class for expanded clones.

>14|TRBJ2-5|-|-|TRBV19
TGTGCCAGTAGTATCAGGGAAGGAGTGAAGACCCAGTACTTC
CASSIREGVKTQYF
>14|TRBJ1-5|TRBD1|-|TRBV5-1
TGCGCCAGCAGCTTGGGGGACAGGGGTCAGCCCCAGCATTTT
CASSLGDRGQPQHF
>16|TRBJ1-1|TRBD1|-|TRBV5-1
TGCGCCAGCAGCTTGAAGTGGGGACAGGGGGTCTCTGAAGCTTTCTTT
CASSLKWGQGVSEAFF
>18|TRBJ2-6|TRBD2|-|TRBV9
TGTGCCAGCAGCGTAGAACTAGCGGGAGTCGGTGGGGCCAACGTCCTGACTTTC
CASSVELAGVGGANVLTF
>17|TRBJ2-2|TRBD1|-|TRBV7-9
TGTGCCAGCAGCTTAACCGGGACAGCCACGAACACCGGGGAGCTGTTTTTT
CASSLTGTATNTGELFF
>12|TRBJ2-1|-|-|TRBV29-1
TGCAGCGTTGATTTGGGGCAGGGTTCGTGGTTCTTC
CSVDLGQGSWFF
>16|TRBJ2-7|-|few|TRBV4-2
TGTGCCAGCAGCCAAGATTACTCCAATAGCGTCTACGAGCAGTACTTC
CASSQDYSNSVYEQYF
>15|TRBJ2-7|TRBD1|-|TRBV5-4
TGTGCCAGCAGCTTGAGGACAGGGAGCTCCTACGAGCAGTACTTC
CASSLRTGSSYEQYF
>15|TRBJ2-6|-|-|TRBV6-2/TRBV6-3
TGTGCCAGCAGTTACTCGAGACTCTTACCCAACGTCCTGACTTTC
CASSYSRLLPNVLTF
>13|TRBJ2-2|-|-|TRBV6-2/TRBV6-3
TGTGCCAGCAGTCCGCAGGCCACCGGGGAGCTGTTTTTT
CASSPQATGELFF
>14|TRBJ2-5|-|-|TRBV29-1
TGCAGCGCCTGCCATGGCCCAAGTCAAGAGACCCAGTACTTC
CSACHGPSQETQYF
>17|TRBJ1-1|-|-|TRBV14
TGTGCCAGCAGCCAAGTAGTTCGTGCCGTTATGAACACTGAAGCTTTCTTT
CASSQVVRAVMNTEAFF
>15|TRBJ1-4|TRBD1|-|TRBV6-5
TGTGCCAGCCATCCGGGGACAGGGCGATTTGAAAAACTGTTTTTT
CASHPGTGRFEKLFF
>18|TRBJ1-4|-|once|TRBV4-3
TGCGCCAGCAGCCAAGTAGGGGCAGGCCTTTTATCTAATGAAAAACTGTTTTTT
CASSQVGAGLLSNEKLFF
>14|TRBJ1-1|-|-|TRBV6-5
TGTGCCAGCAGTCCGCGGCAGTGGGACACTGAAGCTTTCTTT
CASSPRQWDTEAFF
>19|TRBJ2-3|TRBD2|-|TRBV12-5
TGTGCTAGTGGTTTGGCTCCAACCGGGACTACCCTAATCACAGATACGCAGTATTTT
CASGLAPTGTTLITDTQYF
>15|TRBJ2-7|TRBD1|-|TRBV4-2
TGTGCCAGCAGCCAAGATCAAGGGACAGGCTACGAGCAGTACTTC
CASSQDQGTGYEQYF
>16|TRBJ1-3|-|once|TRBV4-1
TGCGCCAGCAGCCAAGAGAACAGTCTTCTTGGAAACACCATATATTTT
CASSQENSLLGNTIYF
>17|TRBJ2-2|-|-|TRBV9
TGTGCCAGCAGCGTAGCCACCGGGACACCCACTACCGGGGAGCTGTTTTTT
CASSVATGTPTTGELFF
>19|TRBJ2-1|-|-|TRBV4-3
TGCGCCAGCAGCCAACAAGACGGCCTAGCGCTGAGCTCCTACAATGAGCAGTTCTTC
CASSQQDGLALSSYNEQFF
>13|TRBJ1-1|-|-|TRBV30
TGTGCCTGGGACGAGTCCGAGGGCACTGAAGCTTTCTTT
CAWDESEGTEAFF
>13|TRBJ1-1|-|-|TRBV19
TGTGCCAGTTCCGTACAGGGAAACACTGAAGCTTTCTTT
CASSVQGNTEAFF
>16|TRBJ2-4|-|-|TRBV5-1
TGCGCCAGCAGCTTTGGGTGGGCCATAGCCAAAAACATTCAGTACTTC
CASSFGWAIAKNIQYF
>14|TRBJ1-1|-|-|TRBV11-3
TGTGCCAGCAGCTTGGAGGGCGGGAACACTGAAGCTTTCTTT
CASSLEGGNTEAFF
>14|TRBJ1-2|TRBD1|-|TRBV6-1
TGTGCCAGCAGTGAACAGGGGGGCTCCTATGGCTACACCTTC
CASSEQGGSYGYTF
>13|TRBJ1-2|-|-|TRBV6-5
TGTGCCAGCAGTTACCGAGGCGGCTATGGCTACACCTTC
CASSYRGGYGYTF
>16|TRBJ2-4|TRBD2|once|TRBV5-4
TGTGCCAGCAGCTTATCGACTAGCGGGGTGGGAAACATTCAGTACTTC
CASSLSTSGVGNIQYF
>15|TRBJ1-5|-|-|TRBV5-1
TGCGCCAGCAGGGAAGGGCGGACTGGAGAAGGGCCCCAGCATTTT
CASREGRTGEGPQHF
>17|TRBJ2-3|-|-|TRBV3-1/TRBV3-2
TGTGCCAGCAGCCAAGACCCTACCACCCTTAGCACAGATACGCAGTATTTT
CASSQDPTTLSTDTQYF
>15|TRBJ1-1|-|-|TRBV5-5
TGTGCCAGCAGCTTGAACTCTTTCATGAACACTGAAGCTTTCTTT
CASSLNSFMNTEAFF
>15|TRBJ2-1|TRBD2|-|TRBV10-1
TGCGCCAGCAGTGAATCTAGCGGGGTCTACAATGAGCAGTTCTTC
CASSESSGVYNEQFF
>11|TRBJ1-1|-|-|TRBV11-2
TGTGCCAGCAGCTTCTACACTGAAGCTTTCTTT
CASSFYTEAFF
>14|TRBJ1-4|-|-|TRBV7-2
TGTGCCAGCAGCTCAGGGAATGTTCCTGAAAAACTGTTTTTT
CASSSGNVPEKLFF
>15|TRBJ1-1|-|-|TRBV19
TGTGCCAGTAGTACCCCCGGGGGAGGGGCCACTGAAGCTTTCTTT
CASSTPGGGATEAFF
>16|TRBJ1-1|-|-|TRBV7-2
TGTGCCAGCAGGTCAAGGGGTGGGGCCCCGAACACTGAAGCTTTCTTT
CASRSRGGAPNTEAFF
>15|TRBJ2-1|TRBD1|-|TRBV6-1
TGTGCCAGCAGTGACCCGGGACAGGGATACAATGAGCAGTTCTTC
CASSDPGQGYNEQFF
>15|TRBJ2-6|-|-|TRBV9
TGTGCCAGCAGCGTAGGGGAGTCTGGGGCCAACGTCCTGACTTTC
CASSVGESGANVLTF
>15|TRBJ2-1|TRBD2|-|TRBV6-5
TGTGCCAGCAGTTACTTCGGGGGGAGCTACAATGAGCAGTTCTTC
CASSYFGGSYNEQFF
>16|TRBJ1-1|TRBD1|-|TRBV5-1
TGCGCCAGCAGCTCCGGGACAGCCGTCCTCGGAACTGAAGCTTTCTTT
CASSSGTAVLGTEAFF
>13|TRBJ2-1|-|-|TRBV6-2/TRBV6-3
TGTGCCAGCAGTGGACTCTTCTACAATGAGCAGTTCTTC
CASSGLFYNEQFF
>20|TRBJ2-1|TRBD2|-|TRBV5-1
TGCGCCAGCAGCTTGCGAAACCAGGTGCTAGCGGGAGACGGTTTTGGGTGGCAGTTCTTC
CASSLRNQVLAGDGFGWQFF
>23|TRBJ1-6|TRBD1|-|TRBV27
TGTGCCAGCAGTTATCTTACACCTCTTCCGGGACAGGGTTTGAGATCCGATAATTCACCCCTCCACTTT
CASSYLTPLPGQGLRSDNSPLHF
>16|TRBJ2-1|TRBD2|-|TRBV6-4
TGTGCCAGCAGTCCCTCCGGGACTAGCGGTTACAATGAGCAGTTCTTC
CASSPSGTSGYNEQFF
>17|TRBJ1-1|-|-|TRBV24-1
TGTGCCACCACCATCGACCCGATTTCAGGGTGGGACACTGAAGCTTTCTTT
CATTIDPISGWDTEAFF
>16|TRBJ2-1|TRBD2|-|TRBV7-2
TGTGCCAGCAGCTTAGGCGGGACTAGCGGGTACAATGAGCAGTTCTTC
CASSLGGTSGYNEQFF
>11|TRBJ2-7|-|-|TRBV20-1
TGCAGTGCCCCGGAGAGGGACGAGCAGTACTTC
CSAPERDEQYF
>15|TRBJ2-5|TRBD2|-|TRBV19
TGTGCCAGTAGTTCGGTAGCGGGGGCCGAAGAGACCCAGTACTTC
CASSSVAGAEETQYF
>11|TRBJ2-1|-|-|TRBV12-5
TGTGCTAGTGGTTTGTTCGAGTTACAGTTCTTC
CASGLFELQFF
>13|TRBJ1-2|-|-|TRBV29-1
TGCAGCGTTGAAGAGGTGGGCCGGTGGGGCTACACCTTC
CSVEEVGRWGYTF
>18|TRBJ1-5|TRBD1|-|TRBV5-1
TGCGCCAGAGGGGACGGGGCAGGGGGTCCCAAGGGCAATCAGCCCCAGCATTTT
CARGDGAGGPKGNQPQHF
>13|TRBJ1-2|TRBD1|-|TRBV5-6
TGTGCCAGCAGTCGGGACAGAAACTATGGCTACACCTTC
CASSRDRNYGYTF
>14|TRBJ2-5|TRBD2|once|TRBV9
TGTGCCAGCAGCGTAGCCGGGACTAGGGTGACCCAGTACTTC
CASSVAGTRVTQYF
>15|TRBJ1-5|-|-|TRBV6-2/TRBV6-3
TGTGCCAGCAGTTCGCTACAGGGTAGCAATCAGCCCCAGCATTTT
CASSSLQGSNQPQHF
>13|TRBJ2-4|-|-|TRBV19
TGTGCCAGTAGTATAGTAAGGGGTGACATTCAGTACTTC
CASSIVRGDIQYF